One and the same sample provided the 22 T cell receptor beta chains below, sequenced in a study of control samples from healthy donors and cancer patients. The data were produced by immunoSEQ multiplex PCR, yet TCRdb's version contains in-frame clones alone and is incomplete. The sample holds around 120,000 clones; approximately 88% are singletons and the top ten take around 3.4%. The specimen sequenced was blood. The receptors were gathered from a middle-aged man in good health.

This clone was seen once. The genes are TRBV5-6 and TRBJ1-5; D is unclear. V shed 1 base and J shed 4 bases, with 15 bases lying between them. CDR1 and CDR2 (germline): SGHDT, YYEEEE. This CDR3 is built from 16 residues. The CDR3 reads CASSLSTHVLNQPQHF. In nucleotides, the CDR3 is TGTGCCAGCAGCTTGTCGACGCATGTTTTGAATCAGCCCCAGCATTTT.

The chain links TRBV3-1 (or the pseudogene TRBV3-2) to TRBJ2-7; the match to TRBD2 covers 10 bases. Germline V gene lookup returns CDR1 LGHDT and CDR2 YNNKEL (reference sequence). This CDR3 is 16 amino acids long. The J segment lost 6 bases and the V segment lost 4 bases, leaving 12 bases of the junction unmatched. The CDR3 protein is CASSPTGTSEHLEQYF. The DNA for the CDR3 is TGTGCCAGCAGCCCAACCGGGACTAGCGAACATCTCGAGCAGTACTTC.

The V and J genes are TRBV4-3 and TRBJ2-4; D possibly matches TRBD1 or TRBD2 (5 bases each). CDR1 and CDR2 from the germline V gene are LGHNA and YSLEER. This CDR3 spans 14 amino acids. Trimming cost V 4 bases and J 6 bases, with 13 bases left between them. DNA of the CDR3: TGCGCCAGCAGCCCGAGTGGGGGACCAAACATTCAGTACTTC. Protein product: CASSPSGGPNIQYF.

The chain has TRBV29-1 and TRBJ1-2; the match to TRBD1 covers 9 bases. Germline CDR1 is SQVTM and CDR2 is ANQGSEA. This CDR3 region has 15 residues. With 4 bases clipped from V and 7 bases from J, the junction kept 13 bases outside the gene matches. As DNA, the CDR3 is TGCAGCGTTGGGGGACAGGGAGCCCTAAGTCGTGGCTACACCTTC. This encodes CSVGGQGALSRGYTF.

The rearrangement links TRBV3-1 (or the pseudogene TRBV3-2) to TRBJ1-5, with D hard to call. The CDR3 is 16 residues long. The ends were cut back, 0 bases at V and 0 bases at J, with 9 bases in the middle. Germline CDR1 LGHDT, CDR2 YNNKEL (reference sequence). The CDR3 DNA is TGTGCCAGCAGCCAAGATTCGGGAGTTAGCAATCAGCCCCAGCATTTT. The encoded protein is CASSQDSGVSNQPQHF.

The rearrangement links TRBV19 to TRBJ2-1; 8 positions agree with TRBD1. Looked up from germline, CDR1 is LNHDA and CDR2 is SQIVND (reference sequence). Trimming took 3 bases from V and 7 from J; bases not matched to a gene: 8. This CDR3 is built from 15 residues. The CDR3 DNA reads TGTGCCAGTAGTATGGTCGACAGGGGTCGAAATGAGCAGTTCTTC. It codes for CASSMVDRGRNEQFF. Full variable domain (outside the CDR3, taken from reference TRBV19 and TRBJ2-1): DGGITQSPKYLFRKEGQNVTLSCEQNLNHDAMYWYRQDPGQGLRLIYYSQIVNDFQKGDIAEGYSVSREKKESFPLTVTSAQKNPTAFYLCASSMVDRGRNEQFFGPGTRLTVL.

This clone was observed at least ten times. This CDR3 is also generated by other DNA sequences in the sample. This chain connects TRBV4-3 to TRBJ1-1, with a possible D match to TRBD1 (5 bases). The CDR3 totals 14 residues. Per the germline V gene, CDR1 is LGHNA and CDR2 is YSLEER. Between the trimmed V and J ends, which lost 4 bases and 3 bases, there was a span of 12 bases. CDR3 sequence reads: CASSLGTGDTEAFF. The CDR3 DNA sequence: TGCGCCAGCAGCCTCGGGACGGGGGACACTGAAGCTTTCTTT.

V is TRBV5-1 and J is TRBJ2-2; D remains ambiguous. Trimming shortened V by 5 bases and J by 0 bases, and 14 bases separated the two germline ends. CDR3 length equals 16 residues. Germline loops: CDR1 SGHRS, CDR2 YFSETQ. CDR3 sequence reads: CASREREGSNTGELFF. The DNA of the CDR3 is TGCGCCAGCAGAGAAAGGGAAGGGTCGAACACCGGGGAGCTGTTTTTT.

V gene TRBV11-3 combines with J gene TRBJ1-1; D possibly corresponds to TRBD1 (6 bases). Trimming shortened V by 5 bases and J by 6 bases, and 13 bases separated the two germline ends. This CDR3 is 13 amino acids long. In germline, CDR1 is SGHNT, CDR2 YENEEA. CDR3 amino acids: CASSPRGESEAFF. In DNA form, the CDR3 reads TGTGCCAGCAGCCCGAGGGGGGAATCTGAAGCTTTCTTT.

This clone was picked up one time. The V gene is TRBV25-1, the J gene TRBJ2-1; 8 bases map to TRBD2. The CDR3 covers 14 residues. Losses at the gene ends were 5 bases for V and 13 bases for J; bases not matched to a gene: 13. Germline V gives CDR1 MGHDK, CDR2 SYGVNS. The CDR3 here is CASSTHSGGAVQFF. The CDR3 bases are TGTGCCAGCAGTACACACTCGGGGGGGGCTGTTCAGTTCTTC.

The CDR3 loop is CATSDKDGLGNQPQHF. The CDR3 bases are TGTGCCACCAGTGACAAGGACGGGTTGGGCAATCAGCCCCAGCATTTT. The chain has TRBV24-1 and TRBJ1-5; the D is unclear. Germline CDR1 and CDR2: KGHDR and SFDVKD. The V gene lost 4 bases and the J gene lost 2 bases, with 14 bases spanning the gap. The CDR3 consists of 16 residues.

V is TRBV24-1 and J is TRBJ2-1, with TRBD2 identical over 13 bases. V was pared by 3 bases and J by 12 bases, with 4 bases of the junction left unmatched. The germline V gene encodes CDR1 KGHDR and CDR2 SFDVKD. The CDR3 consists of 14 residues. The CDR3 nucleotides are TGTGCCACCAGTGATCGACTAGCGGGGGGCTGGCAGTTCTTC. It is translated as CATSDRLAGGWQFF.

The V call is TRBV7-2, the J call TRBJ2-4; D uncertain. V was cut by 4 bases and J by 3 bases, with 16 bases left in between. This CDR3 region has 16 residues. CDR1 SGHTA and CDR2 FQGNSA come from the germline V gene. CDR3 bases: TGTGCCAGCAGCTCCCCCTTTGAGATTGGCAAAAACATTCAGTACTTC. Amino acids: CASSSPFEIGKNIQYF. Complete variable domain (other parts from reference TRBV7-2 and TRBJ2-4): GAGVSQSPSNKVTEKGKDVELRCDPISGHTALYWYRQSLGQGLEFLIYFQGNSAPDKSGLPSDRFSAERTGGSVSTLTIQRTQQEDSAVYLCASSSPFEIGKNIQYFGAGTRLSVL.

This clone was seen just once. The chain couples TRBV15 to TRBJ1-1, with D unresolved. V dropped 6 bases and J dropped 0 bases, with 14 bases sitting between them. Germline-derived CDR1 and CDR2 are LNHNV and YYDKDF (reference sequence). This CDR3 has 15 residues. This CDR3 reads CATRKYTDMNTEAFF. CDR3 sequence (DNA): TGTGCCACCAGAAAATACACGGATATGAACACTGAAGCTTTCTTT.

The rearrangement links TRBV13 to TRBJ2-7; the D gene is possibly TRBD2 (5 bases). Germline V lookup: CDR1 PRHDT, CDR2 FYEKMQ (reference sequence). The V end was cut by 5 bases, the J end by 0 bases, with 14 bases between. The CDR3 spans 15 residues. CDR3 residues: CASSPGRASSYEQYF. Here the CDR3 DNA reads TGTGCCAGCAGCCCCGGGCGGGCGAGCTCCTACGAGCAGTACTTC.

A few counts support this clone. This chain uses TRBV6-6 with TRBJ1-5; no reliable D call. V was shortened by 6 bases and J by 6 bases, with 15 bases between the two germline ends. This CDR3 comprises 14 residues. Germline V lookup: CDR1 MNHNY, CDR2 SVGAGI (reference sequence). This CDR3 reads CASRGPSEGQPQHF. CDR3 bases: TGTGCCAGCAGAGGCCCCTCGGAGGGTCAGCCCCAGCATTTT.

This chain connects TRBV7-8 to TRBJ2-2; D is perhaps TRBD1 (6 bases). This CDR3 region has 15 residues. The V end lost 5 bases, the J end lost 2 bases, and 12 bases lay between the germline ends. Looked up from germline, CDR1 is SGHVS and CDR2 is FQNEAQ. CDR3 sequence (DNA): TGTGCCAGCAGCCAAACAGGGCCCAACACCGGGGAGCTGTTTTTT. Its translation: CASSQTGPNTGELFF.

This clone was seen a few times. V is TRBV4-1 and J is TRBJ1-1, with 8 bases matching TRBD1. CDR3 size: 15 residues. Germline-derived CDR1 and CDR2 are MGHRA and YSYEKL. V dropped 8 bases and J dropped 3; count of bases not matched to a gene: 11. The CDR3 nucleotides read TGCGCCAGCGGAAAAGTTACACAGGGGGACACTGAAGCTTTCTTT. This translates into CASGKVTQGDTEAFF.

The V call is TRBV14, the J call TRBJ2-7; D may be TRBD2 (6 bases). The germline V gene encodes CDR1 SGHDN and CDR2 FVKESK. CDR3 length: 14 amino acids. Trimming took 4 bases from V and 3 from J, leaving 13 bases between them. The CDR3 DNA reads TGTGCCAGCAGCCGCGGGGACGGACGCTACGAGCAGTACTTC. The encoded protein is CASSRGDGRYEQYF.

The chain carries TRBV5-1 and TRBJ1-2, with D possibly TRBD1 on 6 matching bases. The CDR3 extends over 14 amino acids. Trimming took 0 bases from V and 3 from J, leaving 9 bases between them. Germline CDR1 is SGHRS and CDR2 is YFSETQ. The CDR3 region is CASSLGQADYGYTF. The CDR3 nucleotides read TGCGCCAGCAGCTTGGGACAGGCGGACTATGGCTACACCTTC.

V and J are TRBV7-9 and TRBJ1-2; D possibly corresponds to TRBD1 (5 bases). Trimming shortened V by 3 bases and J by 3 bases, and 14 bases separated the two germline ends. CDR1 and CDR2 from the germline V gene are SEHNR and FQNEAQ (reference sequence). This CDR3 contains 15 residues. CDR3 amino acids: CASSLDKFSDYGYTF. In nucleotides, the CDR3 is TGTGCCAGCAGCTTGGACAAGTTCTCTGACTATGGCTACACCTTC.

The rearrangement joins TRBV19 to TRBJ1-4, with a weak D call TRBD1 (6 bases). The CDR3 is 14 residues long. Trimming shortened V by 10 bases and J by 2 bases, and 14 bases separated the two germline ends. The germline V gene encodes CDR1 LNHDA and CDR2 SQIVND (reference sequence). The CDR3 bases are TGTGCCACTTCCCTGGGGGCTACTAATGAAAAACTGTTTTTT. Protein: CATSLGATNEKLFF.